The 14 T cell receptor beta chains given below trace back to one sample, sequenced in a study of T cell clonality in common variable immunodeficiency. Study results and limitations: Fewer deletions and N-nucleotide insertions were reportedly seen in common variable immunodeficiency TCR beta sequences.

Some clones are missing from TCRdb's copy, which holds only in-frame ones; the method was immunoSEQ multiplex PCR. Found here are about 23,000 clones, no singletons; the ten largest cover approximately 8.9%. Antigens of these TCRs are unknown. What was sequenced was peripheral blood mononuclear cells. The receptor set was obtained from a human donor with common variable immunodeficiency.

This clone was counted at least ten times. The read ends 3 residues shy of where the CDR3 ends; the end is completed using the germline J gene. The gene calls are TRBV2 and TRBJ2-7; 8 bases agree with TRBD2. The germline gives CDR1 SNHLY, CDR2 FYNNEI. The J segment lost 2 bases and the V segment lost 6 bases, leaving 6 bases of the junction unmatched. The CDR3 is 14 residues long. The sequenced part of the CDR3 DNA is TGTGCCAGCAGCGCGGGGGGACTCACCTACGAG. As protein: CASSAGGLTYE. The whole CDR3 region reads CASSAGGLTYEQYF.

As for this clone: The read ends 3 residues shy of where the CDR3 ends; the end is completed using the germline J gene. The rearrangement uses TRBV2 and TRBJ2-1; 16 bases align to TRBD2. The CDR3 has 16 amino acids. After removal of 6 bases from V and 9 bases from J, the junction contained 8 bases not matched to a gene. CDR1 SNHLY and CDR2 FYNNEI come from the germline V gene. CDR3 protein: CASRGLAGGPSSEQFF. The CDR3 DNA, read in part, is TGTGCCAGCAGGGGACTAGCGGGAGGGCCCTCGAGTGAG.

Ten or more counts support this clone. The CDR3 goes on 3 residues after the read ends, and that part is filled in from the germline J gene. The V call is TRBV18, the J call TRBJ2-7; TRBD1 might be the D (6 bases). Germline CDR1 and CDR2: KGHSH and LQKENI. The CDR3 extends over 15 amino acids. V was pared by 0 bases and J by 4 bases, with 13 bases between. The CDR3 reads CASSPPRTDLYEQYF. CDR3 DNA, as far as it was read: TGTGCCAGCTCACCACCGAGGACAGACCTTTACGAG.

The sample holds many counts of this clone. The CDR3 is cut off 3 residues early in the read; its end comes from the germline J gene. The genes are TRBV4-1 and TRBJ2-3; no reliable D call. The CDR3 runs 15 residues. Germline values: CDR1 MGHRA, CDR2 YSYEKL. Between the trimmed V and J ends, which lost 2 bases and 5 bases, there was a span of 14 bases. The covered CDR3 bases are TGCGCCAGCAGCCAAACGGGTGGTCCAGTAGATACG. Its protein product is CASSQTGGPVDT. The CDR3, in full, reads CASSQTGGPVDTQYF.

This clone was detected many times. The CDR3 end lies 3 residues beyond the end of the read and is filled in from the germline J gene. This sequence joins TRBV29-1 and TRBJ1-1; D is uncertain. The CDR3 contains 13 residues. V lost 7 bases and J lost 3, with 15 bases in between. In germline, CDR1 is SQVTM, CDR2 ANQGSEA. The sequenced CDR3 bases are TGCAGCGCGGCAAGGGTTGGAGACACTGAA. Translating gives CSAARVGDTE. The whole CDR3 is CSAARVGDTEAFF.

On this clone: The sequence runs out 3 residues before the end of the CDR3; the remainder is reconstructed from the germline J gene. The chain links TRBV19 to TRBJ2-2; TRBD1 aligns across 11 bases. Germline loops: CDR1 LNHDA, CDR2 SQIVND (reference sequence). V was clipped by 3 bases and J by 6 bases; unmatched bases: 3. The CDR3 spans 15 residues. The CDR3 reads CASSIGQGAAGELFF. CDR3 bases read: TGTGCCAGTAGTATTGGACAGGGGGCGGCCGGGGAG.

This clone was counted at least ten times. CDR3 DNA, as far as it was read: TGTGCCAGCAGCCCGGACAGGAGAGGA. It codes for CASSPDRRG. The entire CDR3 reads CASSPDRRGAFF. The rearrangement links TRBV7-2 to TRBJ1-1; TRBD1 agrees at 7 bases. Sequencing ends 3 residues short of the CDR3 end; the germline J gene provides the rest. There are 12 residues in the CDR3. Looked up from germline, CDR1 is SGHTA and CDR2 is FQGNSA.

This clone was seen many times. The read ends 3 residues before the CDR3 terminus; that terminus is restored from the germline J gene. The chain uses TRBV6-1 and TRBJ2-7, with 7 bases lining up with TRBD1. The CDR3 covers 14 residues. J gave up 2 bases and V 4 bases, and 5 bases lay outside the gene matches. Germline V gene data show CDR1 as MNHNS and CDR2 as SASEGT. The CDR3 region is CASSGYRGTYEQYF. The sequenced CDR3 bases are TGTGCCAGCAGTGGATACAGGGGAACCTACGAG.

In regard to this clone: The sequence runs out 3 residues before the end of the CDR3; the remainder is reconstructed from the germline J gene. The V call is TRBV18, the J call TRBJ1-5; 9 nucleotides line up with TRBD1. The V and J ends lost 3 bases and 4 bases, in that order; junction bases with no gene match: 1. The germline V gene encodes CDR1 KGHSH and CDR2 LQKENI. The CDR3 sequence is 14 residues long. The DNA read from the CDR3 is TGTGCCAGCTCACCGGGACAGGGTAATCAGCCC. Protein product: CASSPGQGNQP. The whole CDR3 is CASSPGQGNQPQHF.

To note about this clone: The junction differs from germline at one of its ends, possibly a read error. The read ends 3 residues before the CDR3 terminus; that terminus is restored from the germline J gene. J is TRBJ1-3 and V is TRBV7-9; D is unresolved. This CDR3 has 12 amino acids. The V gene's germline CDR1 is SEHNR and CDR2 FQNEAQ (reference sequence). The sequenced part of the CDR3 DNA is TGTTCCAGCAGCTTCGTTGGAAACACC. This encodes CSSSFVGNT. The CDR3, in full, reads CSSSFVGNTIYF.

The part of the CDR3 DNA that was read is TGCAGTGCTAGTACGTGGGTAGCGGGAGTGGGCAAAAATGAG. Its protein is CSASTWVAGVGKNE. The entire CDR3 reads CSASTWVAGVGKNEQFF. The chain couples TRBV20-1 to TRBJ2-1; 9 bases match TRBD2. The read gets to within 3 residues of the CDR3 end, and the germline J gene fills in the rest. This CDR3 has 17 residues. Germline V gene lookup returns CDR1 DFQATT and CDR2 SNEGSKA (reference sequence). V was clipped by 3 bases and J by 7 bases; unmatched bases: 16.

This clone appeared many times. The sequenced CDR3 bases are TGTGCCAGTAGCATCCGGGTACAAGAGACC. Its protein is CASSIRVQET. The CDR3, in full, reads CASSIRVQETQYF. The chain links TRBV19 to TRBJ2-5; D not certain. Read sequence stops 3 residues before the CDR3 end, and the germline J gene provides the missing end. Trimming took off 6 bases at V and 2 bases at J, with 10 bases between the two ends. Germline V gene lookup returns CDR1 LNHDA and CDR2 SQIVND (reference sequence). The CDR3 contains 13 residues.

This clone came up a few times. The read ends 3 residues shy of where the CDR3 ends; the end is completed using the germline J gene. V usage is TRBV5-1 and J usage is TRBJ2-1; 10 bases are a match to TRBD2. The V segment lost 0 bases and the J segment 6 bases; nucleotides outside the gene matches: 12. The CDR3 contains 18 residues. Germline V lookup: CDR1 SGHRS, CDR2 YFSETQ. The part of the CDR3 DNA that was read is TGCGCCAGCAGCTTGGGGGGGGTACTAGCGGGACGAGTCAATGAG. Its protein product is CASSLGGVLAGRVNE. The whole CDR3 region reads CASSLGGVLAGRVNEQFF.

This clone was seen more than once but under ten times. The read terminates 3 residues ahead of where the CDR3 ends, so the germline J gene completes it. The chain couples TRBV18 to TRBJ1-4; no clear D gene. Looked up from germline, CDR1 is KGHSH and CDR2 is LQKENI. V dropped 5 bases and J dropped 6 bases, with 16 bases sitting between them. The CDR3 covers 15 residues. Here the CDR3 reads CASSTAAGLDEKLFF. The covered CDR3 bases are TGTGCCAGCTCAACCGCCGCCGGACTGGATGAAAAA.